This entry lists 31 T cell receptor beta chains sequenced from one sample in a study of graft-versus-host responses after intestinal transplantation. No cognate antigen is known for these TCRs. The repertoire was sequenced with immunoSEQ multiplex PCR; TCRdb's copy has only in-frame clones and lacks some. Among about 130,000 clones listed, around nine tenths were seen once. Sample: unstimulated CD4+ T cells sorted from spleen or lymph node cells, taken before intestinal transplant. The receptors here all came from a human donor who received an intestinal transplant.

Only a few counts were recorded for this clone. This chain connects TRBV6-1 to TRBJ1-3, with D maybe TRBD1 (6 bases). Trimming left V 1 base short and J 2 bases short, with 12 bases between. CDR3 length: 16 residues. Germline V gene sequence: CDR1 MNHNS, CDR2 SASEGT. CDR3 in amino acids: CASSEGLGAAGNTIYF. DNA of the CDR3: TGTGCCAGCAGTGAAGGACTGGGGGCGGCTGGAAACACCATATATTTT.

This chain uses TRBV11-2 with TRBJ2-4; D is tentatively TRBD1 or TRBD2 (5 bases each). This CDR3 is built from 16 residues. Trimming removed 2 bases from V and 0 bases from J, with 11 bases in between. CDR1 is SGHAT and CDR2 is FQNNGV in the germline V gene. CDR3 DNA sequence: TGTGCCAGCAGCTTACCGAGAGGGGCAGCCAAAAACATTCAGTACTTC. It codes for CASSLPRGAAKNIQYF.

V gene TRBV7-9 combines with J gene TRBJ2-7; D possibly corresponds to TRBD1 (6 bases). Germline V gene sequence: CDR1 SEHNR, CDR2 FQNEAQ (reference sequence). The ends were cut back, 3 bases at V and 7 bases at J, with 7 bases in the middle. This CDR3 has 11 residues. Here the CDR3 reads CASSFGQEQYF. In DNA form, the CDR3 reads TGTGCCAGCAGCTTCGGACAGGAGCAGTACTTC. Full variable domain (missing parts from reference TRBV7-9 and TRBJ2-7): DTGVSQNPRHKITKRGQNVTFRCDPISEHNRLYWYRQTLGQGPEFLTYFQNEAQLEKSRLLSDRFSAERPKGSFSTLEIQRTEQGDSAMYLCASSFGQEQYFGPGTRLTVT.

This sequence joins TRBV29-1 and TRBJ2-5, with D maybe TRBD2 (5 bases). This CDR3 comprises 13 residues. V was shortened by 8 bases and J by 5 bases, with 18 bases between the two germline ends. Germline V gene lookup returns CDR1 SQVTM and CDR2 ANQGSEA. The CDR3 DNA follows: TGCAGCCACCGAGCGGACGGCTGGGAGACCCAGTACTTC. This gives the protein CSHRADGWETQYF.

The chain employs TRBV6-5 and TRBJ1-1; 8 bases line up with TRBD1. CDR1 is MNHEY and CDR2 is SVGAGI in the germline V gene. Losses at the gene ends were 6 bases for V and 1 base for J; bases not matched to a gene: 4. This CDR3 spans 14 amino acids. In nucleotides, the CDR3 is TGTGCCAGCAGACGACAGGGGAGGAACACTGAAGCTTTCTTT. It is translated as CASRRQGRNTEAFF.

V and J are TRBV15 and TRBJ1-1; D is undetermined. Germline CDR1 reads LNHNV; CDR2 reads YYDKDF (reference sequence). Trimming removed 0 bases at V and 4 bases at J, with 18 bases between. CDR3 size: 17 residues. The CDR3 is CATSRDKFDPRTTEAFF. In nucleotides, the CDR3 is TGTGCCACCAGCAGAGATAAGTTTGACCCAAGGACCACTGAAGCTTTCTTT.

The sample holds a few counts of this clone. The V and J genes are TRBV7-9 and TRBJ1-1; D call uncertain. Deletions cut 1 base from V and 3 bases from J, with 6 bases between. The CDR3 extends over 13 amino acids. Germline V gene lookup returns CDR1 SEHNR and CDR2 FQNEAQ (reference sequence). The CDR3 reads CASSLERDTEAFF. The CDR3 nucleotides read TGTGCCAGCAGCTTAGAGAGGGACACTGAAGCTTTCTTT.

The J gene is TRBJ2-5, the V gene TRBV19, with D perhaps TRBD1 or TRBD2 (5 bases each). V lost 5 bases, J lost 7 bases, and 23 bases lay in between. The length of the CDR3 is 16 residues. The germline gives CDR1 LNHDA, CDR2 SQIVND (reference sequence). The CDR3 DNA reads as TGTGCCAGTAGTCGCCAGGGACGCTTAGGATTAGGGACCCAGTACTTC. Translated, it gives CASSRQGRLGLGTQYF.

The rearrangement links TRBV7-9 to TRBJ1-4; D possibly corresponds to TRBD1 (6 bases). Trimming pared 4 bases from V and 8 bases from J, leaving 14 bases between. Germline lookup yields CDR1 SEHNR and CDR2 FQNEAQ (reference sequence). The CDR3 runs 14 residues. The CDR3 is CASSYRQEGEKLFF. CDR3 coding DNA: TGTGCCAGCAGCTATAGACAGGAGGGGGAAAAACTGTTTTTT.

This clone has more than one count but fewer than ten. CDR3 sequence (DNA): TGTGCCATCAGTGAAGACCCTTATGGCTACACCTTC. This gives the protein CAISEDPYGYTF. This chain uses TRBV10-3 with TRBJ1-2, with D unresolved. V was shortened by 3 bases and J by 5 bases, with 7 bases between the two germline ends. From germline, CDR1 is ENHRY and CDR2 SYGVKD. CDR3 length: 12 residues.

The V and J genes are TRBV14 and TRBJ2-1; TRBD2 agrees at 9 bases. Germline trimming cut 3 bases from V and 4 bases from J; bases unmatched to any gene: 13. The CDR3 covers 18 residues. Germline values: CDR1 SGHDN, CDR2 FVKESK. CDR3 coding DNA: TGTGCCAGCAGCCAGGGAGCGGGGGGCCCAACTATTTACAATGAGCAGTTCTTC. Its protein product is CASSQGAGGPTIYNEQFF.

This sequence joins TRBV30 and TRBJ2-2, with D tentatively TRBD1 (6 bases). This CDR3 has 15 residues. In germline, CDR1 is GTSNPN, CDR2 SVGIG (reference sequence). Trimming stripped 5 bases from V and 5 bases from J, with 18 bases between. The CDR3, as DNA: TGTGCCTGGCTGTCACAGGGAATTGGGACCGGGGAGCTGTTTTTT. It yields the protein CAWLSQGIGTGELFF.

V usage is TRBV7-8 and J usage is TRBJ2-3; 7 nucleotides agree with TRBD1. The CDR3 is 15 amino acids. Germline V lookup: CDR1 SGHVS, CDR2 FQNEAQ. V dropped 5 bases and J dropped 5; count of bases not matched to a gene: 10. This chain's CDR3 is CASSADRKVGDTQYF. CDR3 in DNA: TGTGCCAGCAGCGCGGACAGGAAGGTTGGAGATACGCAGTATTTT.

V and J are TRBV11-1 and TRBJ2-2; possibly TRBD1 for D (6 bases). Per germline, CDR1 SGHAT and CDR2 FQDESV (reference sequence). The CDR3 is made up of 14 amino acids. V was trimmed by 5 bases and J by 2 bases, leaving 9 bases between them. CDR3 in DNA: TGTGCCAGCAGCCAGGGGCCCAACACCGGGGAGCTGTTTTTT. Protein: CASSQGPNTGELFF.

The chain recombines TRBV5-1 with TRBJ2-7; perhaps D is TRBD1 or TRBD2 (7 bases each). The ends were cut back, 4 bases at V and 6 bases at J, with 20 bases in the middle. This CDR3 contains 15 residues. CDR1 is SGHRS, CDR2 YFSETQ, per germline. The CDR3 here is CASSHRQGGEGEQYF. CDR3 in DNA: TGCGCCAGCAGCCACAGACAGGGAGGGGAGGGCGAGCAGTACTTC.

The gene calls are TRBV9 and TRBJ1-4; D perhaps matches TRBD1 (6 bases). The CDR3 contains 14 residues. The germline CDR1 and CDR2 sequences are SGDLS and YYNGEE. V lost 0 bases to trimming and J lost 7 bases, with 10 bases between them. The CDR3 reads CASSVGGTSEKLFF. DNA of the CDR3: TGTGCCAGCAGCGTAGGTGGGACAAGTGAAAAACTGTTTTTT.

The CDR3 DNA reads as TGCGCCAGCAGCTTGAGAGGGCGGGGGACCACAGATACGCAGTATTTT. This translates into CASSLRGRGTTDTQYF. The chain combines TRBV5-1 with TRBJ2-3; 7 nucleotides align to TRBD2. The V gene end was trimmed by 1 base and the J gene end by 2 bases; junction bases not matched to a gene: 7. CDR3 length equals 16 residues. Germline V gene lookup returns CDR1 SGHRS and CDR2 YFSETQ.

The chain joins TRBV10-2 to TRBJ1-3, with D unclear. V was shortened by 6 bases and J by 5 bases, with 5 bases between the two germline ends. Per the germline V gene, CDR1 is WSHSY and CDR2 is SAAADI. CDR3 length: 11 residues. CDR3: CASSDRNTIYF. CDR3 nucleotide sequence: TGCGCCAGCAGCGATAGAAACACCATATATTTT.

The chain combines TRBV6-5 with TRBJ1-1; D not resolved. The germline V and J ends were trimmed by 4 bases and 3 bases, with 6 bases remaining between them. The CDR3 has 12 residues. The V gene's germline CDR1 is MNHEY and CDR2 SVGAGI. This CDR3 reads CASSFRDTEAFF. The CDR3 DNA reads TGTGCCAGCAGTTTTCGGGACACTGAAGCTTTCTTT.

The V gene is TRBV19, the J gene TRBJ1-5, with D hard to call. The CDR3 has 13 residues. V shed 3 bases and J shed 4 bases, with 7 bases lying between them. The germline V gene has CDR1 LNHDA and CDR2 SQIVND (reference sequence). CDR3 protein: CASSISTNQPQHF. The CDR3 DNA follows: TGTGCCAGTAGTATTTCGACTAATCAGCCCCAGCATTTT.

The rearrangement links TRBV6-1 to TRBJ2-7; D is unresolved. This CDR3 spans 12 amino acids. V was cut by 8 bases and J by 3 bases, with 11 bases left in between. Germline CDR1 reads MNHNS; CDR2 reads SASEGT. The CDR3 sequence is CASSLDGYEQYF. DNA for the CDR3: TGTGCCAGCTCACTTGACGGCTACGAGCAGTACTTC.

This chain uses TRBV10-3 with TRBJ1-4; 8 nucleotides agree with TRBD1. J was trimmed by 6 bases and V by 4 bases; bases with no gene match: 4. Germline CDR1 and CDR2: ENHRY and SYGVKD. The CDR3 runs to 14 residues. DNA of the CDR3: TGTGCCATCAGTGCCCCGGGACAGGATGAAAAACTGTTTTTT. Translated, it gives CAISAPGQDEKLFF.

This clone has just a few counts. The chain carries TRBV19 and TRBJ2-5; D ambiguous. Deletions cut 4 bases from V and 5 bases from J, with 5 bases between. The CDR3 is 11 amino acids. CDR1 and CDR2 (germline): LNHDA, SQIVND (reference sequence). CDR3 protein: CASSTSETQYF. The CDR3 DNA reads as TGTGCCAGTAGTACCTCGGAGACCCAGTACTTC.

The chain employs TRBV5-5 and TRBJ1-4; 8 bases align to TRBD1. After removal of 4 bases from V and 3 bases from J, the junction contained 8 bases not matched to a gene. CDR1 SGHKS and CDR2 YYEKEE come from the germline V gene (reference sequence). The CDR3 totals 16 residues. The CDR3 here is CASSPVPDRANEKLFF. In DNA, the CDR3 is TGTGCCAGCAGCCCCGTCCCGGACAGGGCTAATGAAAAACTGTTTTTT.

This sequence joins TRBV4-2 and TRBJ2-5; 11 nucleotides line up with TRBD2. V shed 0 bases and J 3 bases; nucleotides not matched to a gene: 12. Germline V gene sequence: CDR1 LGHNA, CDR2 YNFKEQ. The CDR3 is 19 amino acids. The CDR3 sequence: CASSQEWGLAGGIKETQYF. The CDR3 region has the DNA TGTGCCAGCAGCCAAGAATGGGGCCTAGCGGGGGGAATTAAAGAGACCCAGTACTTC.

V usage is TRBV6-5 and J usage is TRBJ1-6; D uncertain. The germline V and J ends were trimmed by 6 bases and 6 bases, with 9 bases remaining between them. Germline assignment: CDR1 MNHEY and CDR2 SVGAGI. The CDR3 spans 13 residues. CDR3 coding DNA: TGTGCCAGCAGAACAGAACTTAATTCACCCCTCCACTTT. This encodes CASRTELNSPLHF.

This clone was found once. The chain employs TRBV9 and TRBJ2-7; 10 nucleotides match TRBD1. CDR3 size: 14 residues. The V gene's germline CDR1 is SGDLS and CDR2 YYNGEE. Trimming at V came to 4 bases and at J to 7 bases, leaving 8 bases not matched to a gene. The CDR3 sequence is CASSPRTGGGEQYF. The CDR3, as DNA: TGTGCCAGCAGCCCTCGGACAGGGGGGGGAGAGCAGTACTTC.

V usage is TRBV2 and J usage is TRBJ1-5, with 7 bases that match TRBD1. Germline V gene sequence: CDR1 SNHLY, CDR2 FYNNEI. J gave up 0 bases and V 6 bases, and 5 bases lay outside the gene matches. The CDR3 spans 15 residues. CDR3 DNA sequence: TGTGCCAGCAGATGGGACAGTTATAGCAATCAGCCCCAGCATTTT. Amino acid sequence: CASRWDSYSNQPQHF.

The J gene is TRBJ1-3, the V gene TRBV5-1; possibly TRBD1 for D (6 bases). Germline CDR1 is SGHRS and CDR2 is YFSETQ. This CDR3 spans 15 amino acids. V was shortened by 2 bases and J by 2 bases, with 11 bases between the two germline ends. The CDR3 DNA reads as TGCGCCAGCAGCTTCCTTACAGGGACTGGAAACACCATATATTTT. It codes for CASSFLTGTGNTIYF.

This sequence joins TRBV5-1 and TRBJ2-6; no clear D. Germline CDR1 SGHRS, CDR2 YFSETQ. This CDR3 comprises 19 residues. V dropped 0 bases and J dropped 0 bases, with 16 bases sitting between them. The CDR3: CASSLEAIGRYSGANVLTF. CDR3 in DNA: TGCGCCAGCAGCTTGGAAGCGATTGGACGGTACTCTGGGGCCAACGTCCTGACTTTC.

This clone was counted once. The V call is TRBV4-1, the J call TRBJ1-3; D might be TRBD1 (5 bases). CDR1 and CDR2 from the germline V gene are MGHRA and YSYEKL. CDR3 length: 15 residues. V shed 1 base and J shed 0 bases, with 7 bases lying between them. The chain's CDR3 is CASSQGGSSGNTIYF. The CDR3 DNA sequence: TGCGCCAGCAGCCAAGGGGGGAGCTCTGGAAACACCATATATTTT.